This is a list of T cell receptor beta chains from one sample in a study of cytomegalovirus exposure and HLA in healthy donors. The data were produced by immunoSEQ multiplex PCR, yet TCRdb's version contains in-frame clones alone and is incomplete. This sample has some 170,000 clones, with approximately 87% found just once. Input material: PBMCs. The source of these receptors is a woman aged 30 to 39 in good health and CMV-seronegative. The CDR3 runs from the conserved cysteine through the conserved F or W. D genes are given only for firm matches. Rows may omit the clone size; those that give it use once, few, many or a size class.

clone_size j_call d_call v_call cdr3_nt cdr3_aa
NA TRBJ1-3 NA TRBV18 TGTGCCAGCTCATCGGGCGCCTCTGGAAACACCATATATTTT CASSSGASGNTIYF
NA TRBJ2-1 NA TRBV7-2 TGTGCCAGCAGCCCAATGGTTCTAGGGGGATCGGGGAATGAGCAGTTCTTC CASSPMVLGGSGNEQFF
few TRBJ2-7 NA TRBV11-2 TGTGCCAGCAGCTCTGCTGACAGCCAAGTGACCTACGAGCAGTACTTC CASSSADSQVTYEQYF
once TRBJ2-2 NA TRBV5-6 TGTGCCAGCAGCTTGCCAACTCAACGGGAGTCCGGGGAGCTGTTTTTT CASSLPTQRESGELFF
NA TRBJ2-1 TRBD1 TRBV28 TGTGCCAGCAGACACGACAGGGGTCCCCCTTTTTACAATGAGCAGTTCTTC CASRHDRGPPFYNEQFF
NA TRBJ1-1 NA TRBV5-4 TGTGCCAGCAGCTTGTTTCGGGGGCAGGTGAACACTGAAGCTTTCTTT CASSLFRGQVNTEAFF
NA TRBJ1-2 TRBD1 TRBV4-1 TGCGCCAGCAGCCTAAAGACAGGGACCTATGGCGGCTACACCTTC CASSLKTGTYGGYTF
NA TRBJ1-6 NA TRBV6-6 TGTGCCAGCAAGGAGGAGGGTTTGACCTATAATTCACCCCTCCACTTT CASKEEGLTYNSPLHF
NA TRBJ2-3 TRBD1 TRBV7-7 TGTGCTAGCAGCTTAGGGACAGGGGCGGCAGATACGCAGTATTTT CASSLGTGAADTQYF
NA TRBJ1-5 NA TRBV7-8 TGTGCCAGCAGCTTAGCGGCTCGGCAGCTTAGCAATCAGCCCCAGCATTTT CASSLAARQLSNQPQHF
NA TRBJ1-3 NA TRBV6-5 TGTGCCAGCAGTCCCCTCCCGAGAGGTGGAAACACCATATATTTT CASSPLPRGGNTIYF
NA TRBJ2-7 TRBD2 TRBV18 TGTGCCAGCTCAGGGGGACTAGCGGGAGCGGGCGAGCAGTACTTC CASSGGLAGAGEQYF
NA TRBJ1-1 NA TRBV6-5 TGTGCCAGCAAAACCAGGGCTGGAACTGAAGCTTTCTTT CASKTRAGTEAFF
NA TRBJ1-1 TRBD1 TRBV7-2 TGTGCCAGCAGCATCCACAGGGGCGCCGAAGCTTTCTTT CASSIHRGAEAFF
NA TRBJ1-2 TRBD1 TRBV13 TGTGCCAGCAGCTTAGGGACAGGGGGATTGGGCTACACCTTC CASSLGTGGLGYTF
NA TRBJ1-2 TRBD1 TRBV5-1 TGCGCCAGCTCGAAGGACAGGGCCGGATCTAACTATGGCTACACCTTC CASSKDRAGSNYGYTF
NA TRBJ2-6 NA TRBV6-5 TGTGCCAGCAGTAACGGACACTCTGGGGCCAACGTCCTGACTTTC CASSNGHSGANVLTF
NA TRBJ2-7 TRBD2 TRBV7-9 TGTGCCAGCAGCTTTCGGACTAGCGGAGGCTTCGACTACGAGCAGTACTTC CASSFRTSGGFDYEQYF
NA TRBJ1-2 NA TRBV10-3 TGTGCCATCAGTGACGATAAGGTCCAAGTCAACAACTATGGCTACACCTTC CAISDDKVQVNNYGYTF
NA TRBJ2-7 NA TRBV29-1 TGCAGCGTTGTGGCCTCCTACGAGCAGTACTTC CSVVASYEQYF
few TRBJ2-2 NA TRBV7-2 TGTGCCAGCAGTTTTAGCCGCAACATGAACACCGGGGAGCTGTTTTTT CASSFSRNMNTGELFF
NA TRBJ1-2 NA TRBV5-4 TGTGCCAGCAGCCTGGGAGGGGGCTATGGCTACACCTTC CASSLGGGYGYTF
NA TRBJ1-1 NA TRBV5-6 TGTGCCAGCAGCTTGGGGGGTACGAACACTGAAGCTTTCTTT CASSLGGTNTEAFF
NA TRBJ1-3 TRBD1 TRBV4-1 TGCGCCAGCAGCCAAATACCGGGACAGGGTGGGAACACCATATATTTT CASSQIPGQGGNTIYF
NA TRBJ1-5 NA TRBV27 TGTGCCAGCAGTTTATTGGGGGAGGGTCAGCCCCAGCATTTT CASSLLGEGQPQHF
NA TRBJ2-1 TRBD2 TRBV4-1 TGCGCCAGCAGCCAAGACGGGACTAGCGGGAGGGGATTCGTGGATGAGCAGTTCTTC CASSQDGTSGRGFVDEQFF
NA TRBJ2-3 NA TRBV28 TGTGCCAGCAGTACCGCTATGCGCCTGGGGCAAGATACGCAGTATTTT CASSTAMRLGQDTQYF
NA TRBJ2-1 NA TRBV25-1 TGTGCCAGCATTGGGAACCAATACTCCTACAATGAGCAGTTCTTC CASIGNQYSYNEQFF
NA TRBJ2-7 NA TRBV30 TGTGCCTGTAACGGGGTAGGGGGGCACGAGCAGTACTTC CACNGVGGHEQYF
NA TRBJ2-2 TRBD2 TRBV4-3 TGCGCCAGCAGCCAAGGCTGGGTAGCGGGGGGGCTAACCGGGGAGCTGTTTTTT CASSQGWVAGGLTGELFF
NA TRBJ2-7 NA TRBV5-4 TGTGCCAGCAGCTTGACCCGAGCCAGGGTGGACCACGAGCAGTACTTC CASSLTRARVDHEQYF
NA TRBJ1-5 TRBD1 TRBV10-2 TGCGCCAGCAGTGAGTCCAGGGGGGGCGGCAATCAGCCCCAGCATTTT CASSESRGGGNQPQHF
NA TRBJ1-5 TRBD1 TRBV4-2 TGTGCCAGCAGCCAAGAGACAGGGAGTCAGTGGTCGCCCCAGCATTTT CASSQETGSQWSPQHF
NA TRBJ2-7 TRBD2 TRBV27 TGTGCCAGCCGGGCTAGCGGGAGCTACGAGCAGTACTTC CASRASGSYEQYF
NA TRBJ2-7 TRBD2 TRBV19 TGTGCCAGTAGTGAATCTAGCGGGAGCACCTACGAGCAGTACTTC CASSESSGSTYEQYF
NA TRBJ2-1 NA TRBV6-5 TGTGCCAGCAGTTACAGGGGGAGCTCCTACAATGAGCAGTTCTTC CASSYRGSSYNEQFF
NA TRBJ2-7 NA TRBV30 TGTGCCTGGAGTGTATCCTTGGGTGAGCAGTACTTC CAWSVSLGEQYF
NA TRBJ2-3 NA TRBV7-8 TGTGCCAGCAGCCGACTGGACTGGGGGGTTACAGATACGCAGTATTTT CASSRLDWGVTDTQYF
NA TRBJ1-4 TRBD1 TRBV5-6 TGTGCCAGCAGCCAGCGGGACAGGAGAGAAAAACTGTTTTTT CASSQRDRREKLFF
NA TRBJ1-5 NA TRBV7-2 TGTGCCAGCAGCCTGATGGGGGACCCTAATCAGCCCCAGCATTTT CASSLMGDPNQPQHF